The T cell receptor (beta chain) under discussion was sequenced for a study of radiation and T cells in renal cell carcinoma. Study-level results: In blood, top tumor clones expanded by 2 weeks, shrinking by 4.

About this clone: Its specificity is unknown.

Time point in this sample: blood 2 weeks post-SBRT. Documented treatment: 15 Gy SBRT to primary tumor, nephrectomy 4 weeks later. Blood was sampled at baseline, 2 weeks and 4 weeks after SBRT. Data came from immunoSEQ multiplex PCR; TCRdb stores just in-frame clones and leaves some out. The table records around 80,000 clones, roughly 80% of them present only once. This sequence was found in a man aged 55 to 70 with renal cell carcinoma. The sample here was blood, taken from a patient whose treatment included radiotherapy and nephrectomy.

This chain's CDR3 is CASSVLAGAGELFF. CDR3 coding DNA: TGTGCCAGCAGTGTACTAGCGGGAGCCGGGGAGCTGTTTTTT. The chain couples TRBV6-1 to TRBJ2-2, with 11 bases matching TRBD2. V was pared by 4 bases and J by 6 bases, with 1 base of the junction left unmatched. The CDR3 runs 14 residues. The germline V gene encodes CDR1 MNHNS and CDR2 SASEGT.